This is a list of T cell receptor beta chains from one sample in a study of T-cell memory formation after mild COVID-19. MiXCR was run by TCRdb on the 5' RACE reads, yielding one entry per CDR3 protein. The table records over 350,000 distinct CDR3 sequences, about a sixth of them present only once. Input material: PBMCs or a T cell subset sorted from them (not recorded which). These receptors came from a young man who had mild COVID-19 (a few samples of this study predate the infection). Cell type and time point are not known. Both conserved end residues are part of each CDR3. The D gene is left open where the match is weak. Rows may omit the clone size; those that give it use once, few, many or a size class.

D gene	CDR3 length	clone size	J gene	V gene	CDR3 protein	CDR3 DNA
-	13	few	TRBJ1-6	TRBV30	CAWSPPYGSPLHF	TGTGCCTGGAGTCCCCCCTACGGTTCACCCCTCCACTTT
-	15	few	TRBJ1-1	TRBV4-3	CASRRDASSNTEAFF	TGCGCCAGCAGACGTGACGCGAGTTCGAACACTGAAGCTTTCTTT
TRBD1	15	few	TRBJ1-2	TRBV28	CASATWGQGNYGYTF	TGTGCCAGCGCCACCTGGGGACAGGGCAACTATGGCTACACCTTC
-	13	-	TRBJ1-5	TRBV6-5	CASSWGASQPQHF	TGTGCCAGCAGTTGGGGGGCCAGTCAGCCCCAGCATTTT
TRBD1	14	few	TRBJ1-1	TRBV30	CAWRYGTGGTEAFF	TGTGCCTGGAGGTACGGGACAGGGGGCACTGAAGCTTTCTTT
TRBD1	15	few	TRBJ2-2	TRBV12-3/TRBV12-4	CASSRTGMSPGELFF	TGTGCCAGCAGCAGGACAGGGATGAGTCCCGGGGAGCTGTTTTTT
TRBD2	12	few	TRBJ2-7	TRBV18	CASSPGGDEQYF	TGTGCCAGCTCACCGGGAGGGGACGAGCAGTACTTC
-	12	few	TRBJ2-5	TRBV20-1	CSVGGQKETQYF	TGCAGTGTCGGCGGCCAGAAAGAGACCCAGTACTTC
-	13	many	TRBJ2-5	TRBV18	CASSPDLQETQYF	TGTGCCAGCTCACCGGACCTCCAAGAGACCCAGTACTTC
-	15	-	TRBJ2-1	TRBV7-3	CASRLTRSSYNEQFF	TGTGCCAGCAGATTAACCCGTAGCAGCTACAATGAGCAGTTCTTC
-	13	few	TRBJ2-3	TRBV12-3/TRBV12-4	CASGPGFSDTQYF	TGTGCCAGCGGCCCCGGGTTTTCAGATACGCAGTATTTT
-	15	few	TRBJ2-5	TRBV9	CASSLGETEEETQYF	TGTGCCAGCAGCCTAGGGGAAACAGAAGAAGAGACCCAGTACTTC
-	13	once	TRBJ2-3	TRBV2	CASSADRVGTQYF	TGTGCCAGCAGTGCGGACCGCGTGGGTACGCAGTATTTT
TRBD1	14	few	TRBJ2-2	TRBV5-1	CASSPGQGLTELFF	TGCGCCAGCAGCCCGGGACAGGGGCTGACGGAGCTGTTTTTT
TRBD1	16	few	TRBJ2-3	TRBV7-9	CASRPTGVGGTDTQYF	TGTGCCAGCAGACCTACAGGGGTCGGGGGCACAGATACGCAGTATTTT
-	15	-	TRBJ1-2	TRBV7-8	CASSFRLRDLYGYTF	TGTGCCAGCAGCTTCAGATTGAGGGACCTCTATGGCTACACCTTC
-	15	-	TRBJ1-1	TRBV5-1	CASSLAPGAQREAFF	TGCGCCAGCAGCTTGGCCCCCGGGGCGCAGAGGGAAGCTTTCTTT
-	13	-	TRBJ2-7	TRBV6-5	CASSLPATSEQYF	TGTGCCAGCAGTCTCCCGGCCACTAGCGAGCAGTACTTC
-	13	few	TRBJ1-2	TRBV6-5	CASRTDTLYGYTF	TGTGCCAGCAGGACGGACACCCTCTATGGCTACACCTTC
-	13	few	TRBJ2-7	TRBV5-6	CASSLLSIDEQYF	TGTGCCAGCAGCTTGCTAAGCATCGACGAGCAGTACTTC